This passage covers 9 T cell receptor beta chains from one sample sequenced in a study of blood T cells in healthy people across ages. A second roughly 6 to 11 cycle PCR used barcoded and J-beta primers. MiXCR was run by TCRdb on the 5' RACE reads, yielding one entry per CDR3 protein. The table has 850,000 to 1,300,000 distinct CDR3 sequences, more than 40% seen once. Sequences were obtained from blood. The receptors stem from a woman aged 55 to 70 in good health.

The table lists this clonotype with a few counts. The CDR3 reads CASAGTSGYEQYF. CDR3 nucleotide sequence: TGTGCCAGCGCCGGGACTAGCGGCTACGAGCAGTACTTC. This sequence joins TRBV9 and TRBJ2-5, with 11 bases lining up with TRBD2. The J call is uncertain, as TRBJ2-7 better fits the DNA end. The CDR3 has 13 amino acids. The germline V gene encodes CDR1 SGDLS and CDR2 YYNGEE.

The CDR3 region is CSANQGWGEQFF. The CDR3 nucleotides are TGCAGCGCGAATCAGGGTTGGGGTGAGCAGTTCTTC. V gene TRBV29-1 combines with J gene TRBJ2-1; weak D call: TRBD1 (5 bases). Germline CDR1 and CDR2: SQVTM and ANQGSEA. There are 12 residues in the CDR3. Trimming removed 7 bases from V and 9 bases from J, with 16 bases in between.

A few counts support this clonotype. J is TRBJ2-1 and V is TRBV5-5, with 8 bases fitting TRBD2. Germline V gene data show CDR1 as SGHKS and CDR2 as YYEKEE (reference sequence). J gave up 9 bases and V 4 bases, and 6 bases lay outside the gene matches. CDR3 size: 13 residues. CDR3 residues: CASSQTSEGEQFF. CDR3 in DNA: TGTGCCAGCAGCCAGACTAGCGAGGGTGAGCAGTTCTTC.

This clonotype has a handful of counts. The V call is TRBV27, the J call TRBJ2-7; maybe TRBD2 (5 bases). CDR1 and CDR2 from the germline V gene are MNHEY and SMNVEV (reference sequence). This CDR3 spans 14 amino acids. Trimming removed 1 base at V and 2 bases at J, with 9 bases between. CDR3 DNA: TGTGCCAGCAGTTTATTAGCGAAACCCTACGAGCAGTACTTC. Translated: CASSLLAKPYEQYF.

The CDR3 bases are TGTGCCAGCAGTTCCGGGACTAGCGGGTATCCCTACAATGAGCAGTTCTTC. It specifies CASSSGTSGYPYNEQFF. The chain has TRBV12-3 or TRBV12-4 and TRBJ2-1; 12 bases match TRBD2. The junction had 6 bases not matched to a gene; V was cut back by 4 bases and J by 2 bases. The CDR3 runs to 17 residues.

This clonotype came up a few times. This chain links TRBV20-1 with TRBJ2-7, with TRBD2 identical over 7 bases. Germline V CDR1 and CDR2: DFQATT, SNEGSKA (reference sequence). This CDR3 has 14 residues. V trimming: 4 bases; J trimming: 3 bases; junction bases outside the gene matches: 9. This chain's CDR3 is CSANRDYTHYEQYF. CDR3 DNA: TGCAGTGCTAACCGGGACTATACTCACTACGAGCAGTACTTC.

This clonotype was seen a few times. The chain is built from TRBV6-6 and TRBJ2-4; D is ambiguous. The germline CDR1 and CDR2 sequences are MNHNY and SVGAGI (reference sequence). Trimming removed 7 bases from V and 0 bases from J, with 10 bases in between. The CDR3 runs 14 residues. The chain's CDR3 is CASTNGEAKNIQYF. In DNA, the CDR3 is TGTGCCAGCACGAATGGGGAAGCCAAAAACATTCAGTACTTC.

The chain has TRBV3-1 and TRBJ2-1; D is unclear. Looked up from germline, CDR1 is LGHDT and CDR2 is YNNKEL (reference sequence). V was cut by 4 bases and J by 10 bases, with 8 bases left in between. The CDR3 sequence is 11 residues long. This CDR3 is CASSLESEQFF. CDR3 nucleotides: TGTGCCAGCAGCCTCGAGAGCGAGCAGTTCTTC.

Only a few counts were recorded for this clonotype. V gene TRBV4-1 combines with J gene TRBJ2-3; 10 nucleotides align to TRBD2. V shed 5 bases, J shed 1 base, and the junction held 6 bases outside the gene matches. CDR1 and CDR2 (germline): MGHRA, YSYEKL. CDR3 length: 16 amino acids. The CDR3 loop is CASSWASGSRTDTQYF. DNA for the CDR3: TGCGCCAGCAGCTGGGCTAGCGGGAGTCGCACAGATACGCAGTATTTT.